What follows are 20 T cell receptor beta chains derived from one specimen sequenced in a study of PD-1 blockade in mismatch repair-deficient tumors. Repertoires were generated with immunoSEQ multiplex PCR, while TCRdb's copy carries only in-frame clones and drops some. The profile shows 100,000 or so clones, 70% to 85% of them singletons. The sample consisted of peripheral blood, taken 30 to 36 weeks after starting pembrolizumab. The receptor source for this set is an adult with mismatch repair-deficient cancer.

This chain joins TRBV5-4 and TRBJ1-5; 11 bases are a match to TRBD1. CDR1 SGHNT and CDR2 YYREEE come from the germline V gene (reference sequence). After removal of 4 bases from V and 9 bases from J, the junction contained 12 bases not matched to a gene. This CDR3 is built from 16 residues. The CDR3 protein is CASSLNSGTGGRPQHF. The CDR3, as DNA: TGTGCCAGCAGCCTAAACTCCGGGACAGGGGGTCGGCCCCAGCATTTT.

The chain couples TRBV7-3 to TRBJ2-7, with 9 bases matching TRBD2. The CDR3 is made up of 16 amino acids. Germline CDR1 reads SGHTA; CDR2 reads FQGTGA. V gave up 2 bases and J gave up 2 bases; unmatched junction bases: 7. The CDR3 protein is CASSLGGSGGTYEQYF. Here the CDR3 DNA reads TGTGCCAGCAGCTTAGGAGGTAGCGGGGGCACCTACGAGCAGTACTTC.

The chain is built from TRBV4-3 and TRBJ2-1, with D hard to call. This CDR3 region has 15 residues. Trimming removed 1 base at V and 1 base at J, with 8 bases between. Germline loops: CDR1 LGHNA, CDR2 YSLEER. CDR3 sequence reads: CASSQAATSYNEQFF. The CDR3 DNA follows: TGCGCCAGCAGCCAAGCCGCTACGTCCTACAATGAGCAGTTCTTC.

The CDR3 reads CASSLTGPYNEQFF. The DNA for the CDR3 is TGTGCCAGCAGTTTGACGGGACCCTACAATGAGCAGTTCTTC. The gene calls are TRBV27 and TRBJ2-1; D is possibly TRBD1 or TRBD2 (5 bases each). The length of the CDR3 is 14 residues. Germline V gives CDR1 MNHEY, CDR2 SMNVEV (reference sequence). Trimming removed 3 bases at V and 2 bases at J, with 8 bases between.

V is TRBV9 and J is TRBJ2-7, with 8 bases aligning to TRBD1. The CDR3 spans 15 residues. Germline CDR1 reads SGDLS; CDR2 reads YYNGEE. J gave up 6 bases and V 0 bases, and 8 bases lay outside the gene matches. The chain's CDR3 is CASSVEGDRPREQYF. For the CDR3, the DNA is TGTGCCAGCAGCGTAGAGGGGGACAGGCCTCGCGAGCAGTACTTC.

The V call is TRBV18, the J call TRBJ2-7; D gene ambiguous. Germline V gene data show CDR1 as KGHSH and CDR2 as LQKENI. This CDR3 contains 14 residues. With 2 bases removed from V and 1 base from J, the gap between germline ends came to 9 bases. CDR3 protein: CASSPNSKSYEQYF. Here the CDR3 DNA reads TGTGCCAGCTCACCAAACAGTAAGTCCTACGAGCAGTACTTC.

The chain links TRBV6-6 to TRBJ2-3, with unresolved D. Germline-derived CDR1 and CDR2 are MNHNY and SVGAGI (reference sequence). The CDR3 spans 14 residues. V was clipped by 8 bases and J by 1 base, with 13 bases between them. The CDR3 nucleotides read TGTGCCAGCCGGCGATTCGGAGGCACAGATACGCAGTATTTT. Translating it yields CASRRFGGTDTQYF.

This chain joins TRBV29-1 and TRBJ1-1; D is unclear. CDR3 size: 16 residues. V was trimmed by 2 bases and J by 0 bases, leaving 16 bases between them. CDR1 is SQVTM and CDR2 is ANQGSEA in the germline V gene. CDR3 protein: CSVESRRQIMNTEAFF. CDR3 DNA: TGCAGCGTTGAAAGTCGCCGGCAGATCATGAACACTGAAGCTTTCTTT.

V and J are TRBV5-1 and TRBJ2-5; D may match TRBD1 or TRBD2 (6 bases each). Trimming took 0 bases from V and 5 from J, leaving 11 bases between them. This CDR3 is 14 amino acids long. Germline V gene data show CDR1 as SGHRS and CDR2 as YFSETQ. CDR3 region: CASSLGGAAETQYF. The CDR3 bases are TGCGCCAGCAGCTTGGGGGGGGCTGCGGAGACCCAGTACTTC. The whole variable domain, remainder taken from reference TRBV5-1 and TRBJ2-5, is KAGVTQTPRYLIKTRGQQVTLSCSPISGHRSVSWYQQTPGQGLQFLFEYFSETQRNKGNFPGRFSGRQFSNSRSEMNVSTLELGDSALYLCASSLGGAAETQYFGPGTRLLVL.

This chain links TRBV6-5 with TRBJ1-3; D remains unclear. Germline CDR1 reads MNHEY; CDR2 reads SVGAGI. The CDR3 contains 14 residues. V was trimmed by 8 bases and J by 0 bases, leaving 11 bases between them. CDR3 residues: CASSDVYSGNTIYF. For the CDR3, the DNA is TGTGCCAGCTCTGATGTCTACTCTGGAAACACCATATATTTT.

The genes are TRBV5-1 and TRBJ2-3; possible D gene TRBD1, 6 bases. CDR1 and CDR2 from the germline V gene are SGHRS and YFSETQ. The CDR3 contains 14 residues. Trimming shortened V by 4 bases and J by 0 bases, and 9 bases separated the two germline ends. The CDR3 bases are TGCGCCAGCAGCGGGGGCGGGAGCACAGATACGCAGTATTTT. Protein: CASSGGGSTDTQYF.

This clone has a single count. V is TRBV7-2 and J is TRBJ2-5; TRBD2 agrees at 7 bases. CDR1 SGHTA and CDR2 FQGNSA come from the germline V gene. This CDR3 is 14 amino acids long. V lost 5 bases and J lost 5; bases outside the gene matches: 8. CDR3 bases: TGTGCCAGCAGCGGGAGGGCCGATGGCGAGACCCAGTACTTC. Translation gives CASSGRADGETQYF.

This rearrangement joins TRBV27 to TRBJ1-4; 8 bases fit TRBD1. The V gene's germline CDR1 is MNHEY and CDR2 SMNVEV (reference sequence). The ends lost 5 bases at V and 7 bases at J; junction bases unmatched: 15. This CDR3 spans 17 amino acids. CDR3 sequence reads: CASSLSPGQGFSEKLFF. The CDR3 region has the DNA TGTGCCAGCAGTCTCAGCCCTGGACAGGGTTTTTCTGAAAAACTGTTTTTT.

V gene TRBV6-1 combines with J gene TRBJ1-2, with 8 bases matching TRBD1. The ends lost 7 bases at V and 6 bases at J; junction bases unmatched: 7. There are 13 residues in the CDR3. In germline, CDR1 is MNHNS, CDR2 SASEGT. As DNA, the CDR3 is TGTGCCAGCACTGGACAGGGAATCGATGGCTACACCTTC. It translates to CASTGQGIDGYTF.

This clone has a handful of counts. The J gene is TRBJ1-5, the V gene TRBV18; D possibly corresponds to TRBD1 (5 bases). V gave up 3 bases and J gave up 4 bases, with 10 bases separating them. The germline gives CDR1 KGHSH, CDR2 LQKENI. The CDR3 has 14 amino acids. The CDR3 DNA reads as TGTGCCAGCTCACCCCCGGGGGGAAATCAGCCCCAGCATTTT. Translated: CASSPPGGNQPQHF. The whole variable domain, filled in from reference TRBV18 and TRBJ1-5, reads NAGVMQNPRHLVRRRGQEARLRCSPMKGHSHVYWYRQLPEEGLKFMVYLQKENIIDESGMPKERFSAEFPKEGPSILRIQQVVRGDSAAYFCASSPPGGNQPQHFGDGTRLSIL.

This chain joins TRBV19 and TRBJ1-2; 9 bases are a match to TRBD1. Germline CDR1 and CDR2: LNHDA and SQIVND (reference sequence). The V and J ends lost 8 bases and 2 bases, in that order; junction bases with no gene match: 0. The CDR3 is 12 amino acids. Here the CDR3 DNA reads TGTGCCAGTGGACAGGGGAACTATGGCTACACCTTC. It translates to CASGQGNYGYTF.

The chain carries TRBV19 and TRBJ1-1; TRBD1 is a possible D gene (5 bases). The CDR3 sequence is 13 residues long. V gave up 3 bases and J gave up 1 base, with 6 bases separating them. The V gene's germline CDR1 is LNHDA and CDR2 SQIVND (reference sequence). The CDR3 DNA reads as TGTGCCAGTAGTATTACAGGGAACACTGAAGCTTTCTTT. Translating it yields CASSITGNTEAFF.

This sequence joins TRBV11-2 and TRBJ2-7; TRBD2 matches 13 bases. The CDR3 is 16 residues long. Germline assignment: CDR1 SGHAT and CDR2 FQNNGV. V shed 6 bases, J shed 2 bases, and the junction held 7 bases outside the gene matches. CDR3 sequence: CASRRPGLAGAYEQYF. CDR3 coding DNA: TGTGCCAGCAGGCGGCCTGGACTAGCGGGAGCCTACGAGCAGTACTTC.

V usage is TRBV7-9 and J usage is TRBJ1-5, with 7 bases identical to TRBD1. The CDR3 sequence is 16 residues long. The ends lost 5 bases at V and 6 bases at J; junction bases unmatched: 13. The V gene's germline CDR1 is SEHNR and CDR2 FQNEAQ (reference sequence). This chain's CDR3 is CASSQYRQGRAQPQHF. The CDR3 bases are TGTGCCAGCAGCCAATATCGACAGGGAAGGGCTCAGCCCCAGCATTTT.

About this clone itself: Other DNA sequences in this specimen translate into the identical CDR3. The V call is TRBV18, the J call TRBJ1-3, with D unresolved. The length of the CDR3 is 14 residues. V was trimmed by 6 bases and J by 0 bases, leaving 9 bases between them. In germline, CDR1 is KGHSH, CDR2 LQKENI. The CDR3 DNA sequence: TGTGCCAGCTCGCCTGAGGTCTCTGGAAACACCATATATTTT. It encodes CASSPEVSGNTIYF.